The T cell receptor beta chain under discussion was sequenced for a study of T cells after posttransplantation cyclophosphamide. Only in-frame clones appear in the TCRdb table, and some are missing; sequencing was by immunoSEQ multiplex PCR. The repertoire holds some 7,400 clones, with over 70% as singletons. The V end was cut by 4 bases, the J end by 5 bases, with 18 bases between. The CDR3 runs 15 residues. CDR1 SGHNT and CDR2 YYREEE come from the germline V gene (reference sequence). Study-level points and caveats: Donor-recipient repertoire similarity was low at 1-2 months, rising over year one.

Of note for this clone: Its target is not known.

The rearrangement joins TRBV5-4 to TRBJ1-1, with TRBD1 as a possible D gene (5 bases). The sequencing sample was made of memory CD4+ T cells sorted from blood. The TCR comes from a woman between 50 and 59 years old in good health and a related stem cell transplant donor. Here the CDR3 reads CASSGGGGEETEAFF. The DNA for the CDR3 is TGTGCCAGCAGCGGGGGAGGCGGCGAAGAGACTGAAGCTTTCTTT.